This entry lists 21 T cell receptor beta chains sequenced from one sample in a study of cytomegalovirus exposure and HLA in healthy donors. Vbeta (60) and Jbeta (13) primers were used in the PCR. This table comes from immunoSEQ multiplex PCR, and its TCRdb copy is limited to in-frame clones, with some not included. The sample shows about 140,000 clones, under 90% of them seen only once. The sequenced material came from PBMCs. All receptors derive from a male donor in good health and CMV-seronegative.

This clone was observed once. The rearrangement joins TRBV5-4 to TRBJ2-7; TRBD2 aligns across 9 bases. V lost 0 bases, J lost 6 bases, and 10 bases stayed unmatched. The CDR3 has 16 residues. From germline, CDR1 is SGHNT and CDR2 YYREEE (reference sequence). CDR3 coding DNA: TGTGCCAGCAGCTTGGCGGGTAGCGGGAGTGTACGCGAGCAGTACTTC. It codes for CASSLAGSGSVREQYF.

V usage is TRBV5-1 and J usage is TRBJ1-2, with D uncertain. Germline loops: CDR1 SGHRS, CDR2 YFSETQ. The CDR3 sequence is 15 residues long. Trimming left V 0 bases short and J 4 bases short, with 13 bases between. The CDR3 DNA reads TGCGCCAGCAGCTTGGAGCACGGGTTTACCTATGGCTACACCTTC. Translating it yields CASSLEHGFTYGYTF. Combining the CDR3 with reference TRBV5-1 and TRBJ1-2 gives the whole variable domain KAGVTQTPRYLIKTRGQQVTLSCSPISGHRSVSWYQQTPGQGLQFLFEYFSETQRNKGNFPGRFSGRQFSNSRSEMNVSTLELGDSALYLCASSLEHGFTYGYTFGSGTRLTVV.

This chain joins TRBV5-1 and TRBJ2-5; TRBD1 matches 7 bases. The CDR3 has 13 amino acids. With 7 bases clipped from V and 3 bases from J, the junction kept 6 bases outside the gene matches. Germline V gene data show CDR1 as SGHRS and CDR2 as YFSETQ. The CDR3 region has the DNA TGCGCCAGCGAAACCGGGACAGAAGAGACCCAGTACTTC. It codes for CASETGTEETQYF.

This chain connects TRBV7-2 to TRBJ2-7, with 12 positions matching TRBD2. Unmatched junction bases numbered 5, after V lost 0 bases and J lost 2 bases. Germline V gene sequence: CDR1 SGHTA, CDR2 FQGNSA. The CDR3 is 17 residues long. CDR3 bases: TGTGCCAGCAGCTTAGCAGCTAGCGGGAGGGATACCTACGAGCAGTACTTC. Translating it yields CASSLAASGRDTYEQYF.

V and J are TRBV18 and TRBJ1-1, with D maybe TRBD1 (6 bases). This CDR3 region has 12 residues. Germline V CDR1 and CDR2: KGHSH, LQKENI. Trimming shortened V by 6 bases and J by 5 bases, and 10 bases separated the two germline ends. CDR3 region: CASSEGVTEAFF. CDR3 DNA sequence: TGTGCCAGCTCCGAGGGGGTTACTGAAGCTTTCTTT.

The gene calls are TRBV2 and TRBJ2-7; the match to TRBD2 covers 10 bases. V shed 6 bases, J shed 7 bases, and the junction held 9 bases outside the gene matches. There are 14 residues in the CDR3. CDR1 and CDR2 (germline): SNHLY, FYNNEI. The CDR3 nucleotides are TGTGCCAGCAGCCCGGGTCTAGCGGGAGAAGAGCAGTACTTC. It encodes CASSPGLAGEEQYF.

The V call is TRBV5-1, the J call TRBJ2-6; tentatively, D is TRBD1 (6 bases). V was shortened by 4 bases and J by 0 bases, with 14 bases between the two germline ends. The CDR3 length is 17 residues. Germline loops: CDR1 SGHRS, CDR2 YFSETQ. In DNA form, the CDR3 reads TGCGCCAGCAGCCCGGGACACACGAGCTCTGGGGCCAACGTCCTGACTTTC. This codes for CASSPGHTSSGANVLTF.

The chain carries TRBV7-2 and TRBJ2-7; 8 bases agree with TRBD2. The junction had 9 bases not matched to a gene; V was cut back by 2 bases and J by 9 bases. The CDR3 consists of 14 residues. Germline V gene sequence: CDR1 SGHTA, CDR2 FQGNSA. CDR3 protein: CASSLPGGVLGQYF. CDR3 coding DNA: TGTGCCAGCAGCTTACCGGGAGGGGTATTGGGGCAGTACTTC. Filled out from reference TRBV7-2 and TRBJ2-7, the complete variable domain reads GAGVSQSPSNKVTEKGKDVELRCDPISGHTALYWYRQSLGQGLEFLIYFQGNSAPDKSGLPSDRFSAERTGGSVSTLTIQRTQQEDSAVYLCASSLPGGVLGQYFGPGTRLTVT.

This clone was seen a single time. The chain joins TRBV2 to TRBJ1-1; TRBD1 matches 8 bases. The trim removed 6 bases at V and 8 bases at J, leaving 11 bases unmatched. Germline-derived CDR1 and CDR2 are SNHLY and FYNNEI. The CDR3 consists of 14 residues. The CDR3 spells CASRRTGYEGEAFF. The CDR3 DNA sequence: TGTGCCAGCAGGCGGACAGGGTACGAGGGCGAAGCTTTCTTT.

V and J are TRBV28 and TRBJ2-2; 12 bases map to TRBD2. Germline CDR1 MDHEN, CDR2 SYDVKM. With 9 bases clipped from V and 6 bases from J, the junction kept 20 bases outside the gene matches. The CDR3 extends over 19 amino acids. The CDR3 DNA is TGTGCCAGTTCTTCCAGTGTGACTAGCGGGAGTTGGTTCGCCGGGGAGCTGTTTTTT. Translated, it gives CASSSSVTSGSWFAGELFF.

This clone was detected a few times. V gene TRBV28 combines with J gene TRBJ2-7; no clear D gene. The CDR3 spans 13 residues. V shed 1 base and J shed 4 bases, with 8 bases lying between them. Germline CDR1 is MDHEN and CDR2 is SYDVKM. The CDR3 spells CASSLSPVYEQYF. DNA of the CDR3: TGTGCCAGCAGTTTATCCCCCGTATACGAGCAGTACTTC. Together with reference TRBV28 and TRBJ2-7, the CDR3 gives the full variable domain: DVKVTQSSRYLVKRTGEKVFLECVQDMDHENMFWYRQDPGLGLRLIYFSYDVKMKEKGDIPEGYSVSREKKERFSLILESASTNQTSMYLCASSLSPVYEQYFGPGTRLTVT.

The rearrangement links TRBV5-4 to TRBJ2-1; 9 bases agree with TRBD2. The CDR3 extends over 16 amino acids. Germline loops: CDR1 SGHNT, CDR2 YYREEE (reference sequence). V was clipped by 3 bases and J by 4 bases; unmatched bases: 8. CDR3 sequence: CASSSGAGGLYNEQFF. CDR3 bases: TGTGCCAGCAGCTCCGGAGCGGGGGGACTTTACAATGAGCAGTTCTTC. Combining the CDR3 with reference TRBV5-4 and TRBJ2-1 gives the whole variable domain ETGVTQSPTHLIKTRGQQVTLRCSSQSGHNTVSWYQQALGQGPQFIFQYYREEENGRGNFPPRFSGLQFPNYSSELNVNALELDDSALYLCASSSGAGGLYNEQFFGPGTRLTVL.

This chain joins TRBV7-6 and TRBJ2-2; weak D call: TRBD2 (5 bases). This CDR3 contains 16 residues. Looked up from germline, CDR1 is SGHVS and CDR2 is FNYEAQ. V was pared by 3 bases and J by 4 bases, with 15 bases between. CDR3 sequence: CASSLPRARVTGELFF. CDR3 coding DNA: TGTGCCAGCAGCTTGCCCCGAGCGAGGGTCACCGGGGAGCTGTTTTTT.

The genes are TRBV9 and TRBJ2-3, with no clear D. Germline-derived CDR1 and CDR2 are SGDLS and YYNGEE. Trimming removed 4 bases at V and 2 bases at J, with 11 bases between. This CDR3 contains 14 residues. CDR3 in amino acids: CASSLGEDTDTQYF. The CDR3 bases are TGTGCCAGCAGCCTGGGCGAAGACACAGATACGCAGTATTTT.

The CDR3 DNA reads TGTGCCAGCAGTTTCGGACCCGGGACAACATCCTACGAGCAGTACTTC. Protein product: CASSFGPGTTSYEQYF. The V and J genes are TRBV28 and TRBJ2-7, with D possibly TRBD1 on 6 matching bases. The length of the CDR3 is 16 residues. Trimming shortened V by 3 bases and J by 1 base, and 16 bases separated the two germline ends. Looked up from germline, CDR1 is MDHEN and CDR2 is SYDVKM.

The gene calls are TRBV7-3 and TRBJ2-7; 7 positions agree with TRBD1. Germline CDR1 is SGHTA and CDR2 is FQGTGA. There are 16 residues in the CDR3. The V gene end was trimmed by 2 bases and the J gene end by 2 bases; junction bases not matched to a gene: 9. DNA of the CDR3: TGTGCCAGCAGCTTAGGGCGGGCAGGGGGAACCTACGAGCAGTACTTC. Translation gives CASSLGRAGGTYEQYF. Together with reference TRBV7-3 and TRBJ2-7, the CDR3 gives the full variable domain: GAGVSQTPSNKVTEKGKYVELRCDPISGHTALYWYRQSLGQGPEFLIYFQGTGAADDSGLPNDRFFAVRPEGSVSTLKIQRTERGDSAVYLCASSLGRAGGTYEQYFGPGTRLTVT.

Only a few counts were recorded for this clone. The chain has TRBV6-6 and TRBJ1-5; D might be TRBD1 (5 bases). In germline, CDR1 is MNHNY, CDR2 SVGAGI (reference sequence). The CDR3 covers 14 residues. Trimming took off 6 bases at V and 3 bases at J, with 12 bases between the two ends. As DNA, the CDR3 is TGTGCCAGCAGGATAGGGGTTAACAATCAGCCCCAGCATTTT. Protein product: CASRIGVNNQPQHF.

V usage is TRBV5-1 and J usage is TRBJ1-4; D is perhaps TRBD1 (6 bases). CDR1 and CDR2 from the germline V gene are SGHRS and YFSETQ. This CDR3 contains 17 residues. Deletions cut 3 bases from V and 0 bases from J, with 15 bases between. CDR3 in amino acids: CASSWTYGGSTNEKLFF. In nucleotides, the CDR3 is TGCGCCAGCAGCTGGACGTATGGGGGCTCAACTAATGAAAAACTGTTTTTT.

This clone was counted only a few times. This chain connects TRBV19 to TRBJ1-1, with D possibly being TRBD1 (6 bases). This CDR3 spans 14 amino acids. Trimming shortened V by 7 bases and J by 3 bases, and 15 bases separated the two germline ends. Germline V gene data show CDR1 as LNHDA and CDR2 as SQIVND (reference sequence). The CDR3 bases are TGTGCCAGTAATACAGGGTGGGGAGACACTGAAGCTTTCTTT. Translated, it gives CASNTGWGDTEAFF. Full variable domain (rest looked up from reference TRBV19 and TRBJ1-1): DGGITQSPKYLFRKEGQNVTLSCEQNLNHDAMYWYRQDPGQGLRLIYYSQIVNDFQKGDIAEGYSVSREKKESFPLTVTSAQKNPTAFYLCASNTGWGDTEAFFGQGTRLTVV.

This rearrangement joins TRBV11-2 to TRBJ1-2; D uncertain. This CDR3 spans 15 amino acids. Trimming removed 7 bases at V and 4 bases at J, with 19 bases between. CDR1 SGHAT and CDR2 FQNNGV come from the germline V gene. Written as DNA, the CDR3 is TGTGCCAGCACCTCTGTTGGTCTAGGCTCCTATGGCTACACCTTC. Amino acids: CASTSVGLGSYGYTF.

The chain links TRBV29-1 to TRBJ2-1; 7 positions agree with TRBD1. Germline assignment: CDR1 SQVTM and CDR2 ANQGSEA. The CDR3 spans 17 residues. V was pared by 3 bases and J by 5 bases, with 16 bases of the junction left unmatched. The CDR3 DNA sequence: TGCAGCGTTGAGTCTCCGCGAGGGGGCGCAGGGGACAATGAGCAGTTCTTC. Translating gives CSVESPRGGAGDNEQFF.